These 10 T cell receptor beta chains were all obtained from the same sample, sequenced in a study of T cell responses to AZD1222 COVID-19 vaccine. Assay used: immunoSEQ multiplex PCR; TCRdb lists only in-frame clones, some missing. The data hold nearly 95,000 clones, with roughly 90% observed a single time. Sequencing used peripheral blood, obtained on day 0 of AZD1222 vaccination. The receptors stem from an adult in good health.

The chain links TRBV7-9 to TRBJ2-1; 15 bases match TRBD2. The trim removed 5 bases at V and 6 bases at J, leaving 5 bases unmatched. CDR3 length equals 16 residues. CDR1 is SEHNR and CDR2 is FQNEAQ in the germline V gene (reference sequence). DNA of the CDR3: TGTGCCAGCAGCCCCAGGACTAGCGGGGGGGCCAATGAGCAGTTCTTC. This translates into CASSPRTSGGANEQFF.

V gene TRBV18 combines with J gene TRBJ1-1, with a possible D match to TRBD1 (5 bases). Trimming pared 3 bases from V and 2 bases from J, leaving 13 bases between. In germline, CDR1 is KGHSH, CDR2 LQKENI. The CDR3 length is 15 residues. The CDR3 nucleotides are TGTGCCAGCTCACCCGGGCGGGGGGACAACACTGAAGCTTTCTTT. Encoded protein: CASSPGRGDNTEAFF.

The J gene is TRBJ2-1, the V gene TRBV6-5, with D possibly TRBD1 on 6 matching bases. CDR1 and CDR2 from the germline V gene are MNHEY and SVGAGI. Trimming took 6 bases from V and 3 from J, leaving 15 bases between them. The CDR3 loop spans 15 amino acids. CDR3 sequence reads: CASRSTGTSYNEQFF. CDR3 coding DNA: TGTGCCAGCAGGAGCACCGGGACAAGCTACAATGAGCAGTTCTTC.

The chain is built from TRBV7-3 and TRBJ2-1; TRBD2 matches 12 bases. The CDR3 has 17 residues. Trimming at V came to 5 bases and at J to 4 bases, leaving 9 bases not matched to a gene. Germline lookup yields CDR1 SGHTA and CDR2 FQGTGA. The CDR3 DNA is TGTGCCAGCAGCCCACGGACTAGCGGGAAGGTTTACAATGAGCAGTTCTTC. This translates into CASSPRTSGKVYNEQFF.

The CDR3 here is CASSLGTGMASNEQFF. In DNA form, the CDR3 reads TGTGCCAGCAGCTTAGGAACAGGGATGGCATCCAATGAGCAGTTCTTC. The gene calls are TRBV11-3 and TRBJ2-1; maybe TRBD1 (6 bases). The CDR3 length is 16 residues. The germline V and J ends were trimmed by 1 base and 6 bases, with 16 bases remaining between them. Germline V gives CDR1 SGHNT, CDR2 YENEEA.

The V gene is TRBV7-2, the J gene TRBJ1-4; D possibly corresponds to TRBD1 (5 bases). The CDR3 loop spans 13 amino acids. V dropped 3 bases and J dropped 7 bases, with 9 bases sitting between them. In germline, CDR1 is SGHTA, CDR2 FQGNSA. CDR3 loop: CASSFKGSEKLFF. The CDR3 bases are TGTGCCAGCAGCTTTAAGGGGTCTGAAAAACTGTTTTTT.

The chain joins TRBV7-2 to TRBJ1-6, with D possibly matching TRBD1 (5 bases). Germline V CDR1 and CDR2: SGHTA, FQGNSA. This CDR3 has 15 residues. Trimming pared 8 bases from V and 0 bases from J, leaving 11 bases between. CDR3 in amino acids: CASARQSSYNSPLHF. As DNA, the CDR3 is TGTGCCAGCGCCCGACAGAGCTCCTATAATTCACCCCTCCACTTT. The full variable domain, with the rest looked up from reference TRBV7-2 and TRBJ1-6, is GAGVSQSPSNKVTEKGKDVELRCDPISGHTALYWYRQSLGQGLEFLIYFQGNSAPDKSGLPSDRFSAERTGGSVSTLTIQRTQQEDSAVYLCASARQSSYNSPLHFGNGTRLTVT.

This clone was seen only once. The chain combines TRBV19 with TRBJ2-5; 8 positions agree with TRBD1. Germline V CDR1 and CDR2: LNHDA, SQIVND (reference sequence). This CDR3 contains 13 residues. V lost 3 bases, J lost 5 bases, and 2 bases stayed unmatched. The CDR3 loop is CASSMTGVETQYF. The CDR3 DNA sequence: TGTGCCAGTAGTATGACAGGGGTTGAGACCCAGTACTTC.

This chain joins TRBV5-8 and TRBJ1-2, with 10 bases fitting TRBD1. J gave up 4 bases and V 3 bases, and 3 bases lay outside the gene matches. The CDR3 spans 14 residues. Germline CDR1 SGHTS, CDR2 YDEGEE. The CDR3 region has the DNA TGTGCCAGCAGCTCGGGACAGGGGTTCTATGGCTACACCTTC. It yields the protein CASSSGQGFYGYTF.

The V gene is TRBV11-2, the J gene TRBJ2-3; no reliable D call. Germline-derived CDR1 and CDR2 are SGHAT and FQNNGV. The CDR3 runs to 14 residues. With 1 base removed from V and 0 bases from J, the gap between germline ends came to 5 bases. The CDR3 loop is CASSLGLSTDTQYF. CDR3 DNA: TGTGCCAGCAGCTTAGGCCTTAGCACAGATACGCAGTATTTT.